Following are 10 T cell receptor beta chains from one sample sequenced in a study of blood T cell repertoires in COVID-19. Clones were read by immunoSEQ multiplex PCR, and TCRdb kept only the in-frame ones, dropping some. The sample has 110,000 to 150,000 clones, around 80% seen once. Specimen: peripheral blood. These receptors were collected from a man in his fifties or sixties with active or convalescent COVID-19.

The V gene is TRBV2, the J gene TRBJ2-1, with 7 bases that match TRBD1. This CDR3 comprises 14 residues. Germline-derived CDR1 and CDR2 are SNHLY and FYNNEI. The V segment lost 10 bases and the J segment 7 bases; nucleotides outside the gene matches: 13. This CDR3 is CATRTWGQNNEQFF. The CDR3, as DNA: TGTGCCACCAGGACATGGGGACAGAATAATGAGCAGTTCTTC.

The rearrangement uses TRBV3-1 (or the pseudogene TRBV3-2) and TRBJ1-1; 12 nucleotides line up with TRBD1. CDR1 and CDR2 (germline): LGHDT, YNNKEL (reference sequence). The CDR3 extends over 19 amino acids. The junction had 15 bases not matched to a gene; V was cut back by 2 bases and J by 5 bases. CDR3 DNA sequence: TGTGCCAGCAGCCAAATGACCTCCGGGACAGGGGGCTTGAGGACTGAAGCTTTCTTT. Amino acid sequence: CASSQMTSGTGGLRTEAFF.

The CDR3 DNA follows: TGTGCCAGTAGTGACGGGACATCGGGCACTGAAGCTTTCTTT. This gives the protein CASSDGTSGTEAFF. This rearrangement joins TRBV19 to TRBJ1-1; tentative D call: TRBD1 (6 bases). The CDR3 has 14 residues. Trimming stripped 5 bases from V and 4 bases from J, with 14 bases between. Germline V CDR1 and CDR2: LNHDA, SQIVND (reference sequence).

V and J are TRBV27 and TRBJ2-1; D call uncertain. Germline V lookup: CDR1 MNHEY, CDR2 SMNVEV (reference sequence). The CDR3 contains 13 residues. V was pared by 3 bases and J by 4 bases, with 7 bases between. CDR3 DNA sequence: TGTGCCAGCAGTTTTATGAGATACAATGAGCAGTTCTTC. Amino acids: CASSFMRYNEQFF.

This chain links TRBV27 with TRBJ1-5; D is uncertain. Germline CDR1 and CDR2: MNHEY and SMNVEV (reference sequence). The CDR3 has 15 residues. V lost 3 bases and J 4 bases, leaving 13 bases between the germline ends. For the CDR3, the DNA is TGTGCCAGCAGTTTTAGTCCGGGGAGAAATCAGCCCCAGCATTTT. It yields the protein CASSFSPGRNQPQHF.

This clone was counted a single time. V gene TRBV7-9 combines with J gene TRBJ1-6; TRBD1 aligns across 8 bases. The CDR3 totals 15 residues. Germline values: CDR1 SEHNR, CDR2 FQNEAQ (reference sequence). The V segment lost 1 base and the J segment 6 bases; nucleotides outside the gene matches: 2. The CDR3 coding sequence is TGTGCCAGCAGCTTAGTGACAGGGGTTAATTCACCCCTCCACTTT. This gives the protein CASSLVTGVNSPLHF.

This chain connects TRBV7-8 to TRBJ1-3; D unresolved. Trimming left V 4 bases short and J 3 bases short, with 13 bases between. The CDR3 has 15 residues. Germline V gene data show CDR1 as SGHVS and CDR2 as FQNEAQ. In DNA form, the CDR3 reads TGTGCCAGCAGCTCGACACCTGGAGGTGGAAACACCATATATTTT. Amino acids: CASSSTPGGGNTIYF.

The J gene is TRBJ2-5, the V gene TRBV7-7; 8 nucleotides match TRBD2. Germline CDR1 reads SSHAT; CDR2 reads FNYEAQ (reference sequence). There are 16 residues in the CDR3. The trim removed 1 base at V and 3 bases at J, leaving 7 bases unmatched. The CDR3 loop reads CASSLVTAGGEETQYF. In nucleotides, the CDR3 is TGTGCCAGCAGCTTAGTGACCGCGGGAGGAGAAGAGACCCAGTACTTC.

The chain combines TRBV3-1 (or the pseudogene TRBV3-2) with TRBJ2-4, with D hard to call. Trimming cost V 0 bases and J 6 bases, with 9 bases left between them. CDR3 length equals 14 residues. Germline V gives CDR1 LGHDT, CDR2 YNNKEL (reference sequence). The CDR3 coding sequence is TGTGCCAGCAGCCAAGACAGACAAGCAAACATTCAGTACTTC. Translated, it gives CASSQDRQANIQYF.

CDR3 nucleotides: TGTGCCAGCAGTTTCCTGTCCCACCGGGACAGCAACTATGGCTACACCTTC. This sequence encodes CASSFLSHRDSNYGYTF. The chain joins TRBV27 to TRBJ1-2, with 7 positions matching TRBD1. The germline CDR1 and CDR2 sequences are MNHEY and SMNVEV (reference sequence). J was trimmed by 2 bases and V by 3 bases; bases with no gene match: 12. The CDR3 loop spans 17 amino acids.